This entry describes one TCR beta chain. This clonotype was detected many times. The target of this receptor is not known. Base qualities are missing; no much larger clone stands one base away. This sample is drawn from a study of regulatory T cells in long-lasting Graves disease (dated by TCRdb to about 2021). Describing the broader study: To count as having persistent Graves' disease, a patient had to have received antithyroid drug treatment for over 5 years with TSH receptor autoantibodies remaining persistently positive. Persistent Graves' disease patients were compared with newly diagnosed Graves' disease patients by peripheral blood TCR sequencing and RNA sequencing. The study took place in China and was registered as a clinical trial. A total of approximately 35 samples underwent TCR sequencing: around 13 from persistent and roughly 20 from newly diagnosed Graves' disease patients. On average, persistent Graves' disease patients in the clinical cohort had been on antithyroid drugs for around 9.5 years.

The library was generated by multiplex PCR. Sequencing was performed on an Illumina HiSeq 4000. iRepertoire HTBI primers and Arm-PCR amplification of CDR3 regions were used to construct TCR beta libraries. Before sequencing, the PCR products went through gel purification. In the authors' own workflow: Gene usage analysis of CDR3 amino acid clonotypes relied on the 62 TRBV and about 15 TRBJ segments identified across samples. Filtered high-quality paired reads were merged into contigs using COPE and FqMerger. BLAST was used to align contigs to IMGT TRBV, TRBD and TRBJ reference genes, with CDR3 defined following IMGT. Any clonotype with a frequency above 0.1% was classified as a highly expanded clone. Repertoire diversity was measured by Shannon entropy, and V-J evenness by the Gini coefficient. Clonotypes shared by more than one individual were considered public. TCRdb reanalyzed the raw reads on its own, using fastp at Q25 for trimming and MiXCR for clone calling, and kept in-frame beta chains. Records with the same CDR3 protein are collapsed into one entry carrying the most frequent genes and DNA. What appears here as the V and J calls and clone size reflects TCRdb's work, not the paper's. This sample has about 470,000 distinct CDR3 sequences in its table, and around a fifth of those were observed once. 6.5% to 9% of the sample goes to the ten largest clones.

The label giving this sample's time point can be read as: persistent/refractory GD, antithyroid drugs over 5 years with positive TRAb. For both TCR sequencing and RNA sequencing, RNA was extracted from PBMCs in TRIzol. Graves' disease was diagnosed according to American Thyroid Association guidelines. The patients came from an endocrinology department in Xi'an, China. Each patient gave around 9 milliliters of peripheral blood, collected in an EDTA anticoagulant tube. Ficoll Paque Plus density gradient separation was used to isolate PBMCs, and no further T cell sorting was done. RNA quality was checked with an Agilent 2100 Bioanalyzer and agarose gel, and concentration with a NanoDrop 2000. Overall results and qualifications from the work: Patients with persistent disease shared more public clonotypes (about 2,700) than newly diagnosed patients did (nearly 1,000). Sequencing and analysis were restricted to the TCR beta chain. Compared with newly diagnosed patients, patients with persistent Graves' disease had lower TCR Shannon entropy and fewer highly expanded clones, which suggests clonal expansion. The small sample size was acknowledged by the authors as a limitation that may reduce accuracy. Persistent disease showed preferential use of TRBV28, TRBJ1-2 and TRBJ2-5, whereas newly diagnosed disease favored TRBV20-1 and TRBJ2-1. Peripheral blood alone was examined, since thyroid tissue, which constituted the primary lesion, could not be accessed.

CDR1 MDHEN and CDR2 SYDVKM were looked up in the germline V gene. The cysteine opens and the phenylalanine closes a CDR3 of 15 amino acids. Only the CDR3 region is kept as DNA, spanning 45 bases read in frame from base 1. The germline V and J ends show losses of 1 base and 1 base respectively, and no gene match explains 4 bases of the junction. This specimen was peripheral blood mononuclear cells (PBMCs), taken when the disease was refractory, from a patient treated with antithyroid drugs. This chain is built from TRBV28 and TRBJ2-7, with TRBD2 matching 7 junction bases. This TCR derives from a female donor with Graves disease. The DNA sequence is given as TGTGCCAGCAGTTTATCAGGCGGGGGTTCCTACGAGCAGTACTTC. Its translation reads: CASSLSGGGSYEQYF.